The clone carrying this T cell receptor beta chain was recorded only once. Antigen: not known. Only in-frame clones appear in the TCRdb table, and some are missing; sequencing was by immunoSEQ multiplex PCR. The repertoire holds hundreds of thousands of clones, with about four fifths as singletons. The sample originates from a study of Ad26.COV2.S vaccination and SARS-CoV-2 variants. Study results and limitations: Spike-specific TCR breadth ran higher among vaccine recipients than placebo recipients.

Specified treatment: around 19 received Ad26.COV2.S at low or high dose, single or two shots; roughly five received placebo; per-sample allocation not given. Sampling was done on day 63 after the first vaccine or placebo injection. V was shortened by 1 base and J by 1 base, with 16 bases between the two germline ends. Germline assignment: CDR1 LGHNA and CDR2 YNFKEQ. The CDR3 sequence is 17 residues long. The chain links TRBV4-2 to TRBJ2-5, with D possibly being TRBD2 (7 bases). This material consisted of peripheral blood, taken in a trial of Ad26.COV2.S vaccine versus placebo. The receptor's source is a person aged 18-60 years who received the Ad26.COV2.S COVID-19 vaccine or a placebo. The CDR3 loop reads CASSQGSSAGAQETQYF. The CDR3 DNA sequence: TGTGCCAGCAGCCAAGGAAGTTCCGCGGGGGCCCAAGAGACCCAGTACTTC.